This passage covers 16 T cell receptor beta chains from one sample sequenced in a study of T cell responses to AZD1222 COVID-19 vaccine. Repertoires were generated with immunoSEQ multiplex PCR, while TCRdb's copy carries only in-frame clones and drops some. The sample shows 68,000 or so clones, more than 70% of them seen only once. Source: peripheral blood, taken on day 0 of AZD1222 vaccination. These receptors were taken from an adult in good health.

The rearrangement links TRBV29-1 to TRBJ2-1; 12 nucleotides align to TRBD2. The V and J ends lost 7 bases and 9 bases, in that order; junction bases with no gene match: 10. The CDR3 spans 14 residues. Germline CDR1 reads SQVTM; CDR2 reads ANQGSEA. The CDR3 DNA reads TGCAGCGCCGGACTAGCGGGGACGGGGGGTGAGCAGTTCTTC. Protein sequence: CSAGLAGTGGEQFF.

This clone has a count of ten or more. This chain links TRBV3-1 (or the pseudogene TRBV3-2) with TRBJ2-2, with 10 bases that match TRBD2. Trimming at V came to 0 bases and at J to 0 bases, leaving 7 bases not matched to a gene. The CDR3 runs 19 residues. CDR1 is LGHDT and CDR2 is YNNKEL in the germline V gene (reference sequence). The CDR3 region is CASSQEQALAGANTGELFF. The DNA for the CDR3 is TGTGCCAGCAGCCAAGAACAGGCGCTAGCGGGGGCGAACACCGGGGAGCTGTTTTTT.

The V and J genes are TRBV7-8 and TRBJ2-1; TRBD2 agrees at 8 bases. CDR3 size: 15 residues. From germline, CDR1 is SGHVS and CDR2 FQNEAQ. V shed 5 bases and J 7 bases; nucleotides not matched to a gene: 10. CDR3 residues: CASSPPGTRYNEQFF. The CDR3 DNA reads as TGTGCCAGCAGCCCACCCGGGACTAGATATAATGAGCAGTTCTTC. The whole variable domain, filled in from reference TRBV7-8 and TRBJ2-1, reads GAGVSQSPRYKVAKRGQDVALRCDPISGHVSLFWYQQALGQGPEFLTYFQNEAQLDKSGLPSDRFFAERPEGSVSTLKIQRTQQEDSAVYLCASSPPGTRYNEQFFGPGTRLTVL.

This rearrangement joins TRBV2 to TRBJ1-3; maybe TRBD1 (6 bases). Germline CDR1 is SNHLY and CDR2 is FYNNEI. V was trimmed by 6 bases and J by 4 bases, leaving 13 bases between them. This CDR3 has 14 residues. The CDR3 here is CASSERGQGNTIYF. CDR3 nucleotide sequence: TGTGCCAGCAGCGAGCGGGGACAAGGAAACACCATATATTTT. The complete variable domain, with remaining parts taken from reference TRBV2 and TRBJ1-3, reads EPEVTQTPSHQVTQMGQEVILRCVPISNHLYFYWYRQILGQKVEFLVSFYNNEISEKSEIFDDQFSVERPDGSNFTLKIRSTKLEDSAMYFCASSERGQGNTIYFGEGSWLTVV.

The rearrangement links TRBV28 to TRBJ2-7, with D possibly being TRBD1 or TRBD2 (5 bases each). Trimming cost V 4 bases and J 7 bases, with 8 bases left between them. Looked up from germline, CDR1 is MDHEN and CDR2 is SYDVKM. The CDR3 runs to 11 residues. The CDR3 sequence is CASSSGREQYF. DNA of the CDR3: TGTGCCAGCAGTTCGGGGCGTGAGCAGTACTTC.

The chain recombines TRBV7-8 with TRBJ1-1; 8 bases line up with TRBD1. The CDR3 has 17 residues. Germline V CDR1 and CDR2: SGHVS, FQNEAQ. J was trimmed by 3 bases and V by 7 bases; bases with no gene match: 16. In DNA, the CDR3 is TGTGCCAGCACCTCCCGACCAGGACAGGGTGGGTACACTGAAGCTTTCTTT. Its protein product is CASTSRPGQGGYTEAFF.

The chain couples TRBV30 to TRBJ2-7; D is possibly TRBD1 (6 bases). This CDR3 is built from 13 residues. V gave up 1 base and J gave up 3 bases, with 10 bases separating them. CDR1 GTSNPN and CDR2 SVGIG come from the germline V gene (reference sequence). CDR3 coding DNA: TGTGCCTGGAGTGGTCAGGGGTACTACGAGCAGTACTTC. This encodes CAWSGQGYYEQYF.

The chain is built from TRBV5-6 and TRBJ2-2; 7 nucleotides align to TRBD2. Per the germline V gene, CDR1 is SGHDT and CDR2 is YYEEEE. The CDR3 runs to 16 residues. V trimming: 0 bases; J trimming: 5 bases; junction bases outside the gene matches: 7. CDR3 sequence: CASSLGLRGITGELFF. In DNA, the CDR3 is TGTGCCAGCAGCTTGGGATTGCGGGGGATAACCGGGGAGCTGTTTTTT.

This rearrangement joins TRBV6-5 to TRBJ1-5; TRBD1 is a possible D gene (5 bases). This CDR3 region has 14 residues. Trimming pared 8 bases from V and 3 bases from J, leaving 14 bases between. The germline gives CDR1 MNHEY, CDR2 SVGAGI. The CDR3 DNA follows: TGTGCCAGCTCGGCGGGGGGTAACAATCAGCCCCAGCATTTT. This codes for CASSAGGNNQPQHF.

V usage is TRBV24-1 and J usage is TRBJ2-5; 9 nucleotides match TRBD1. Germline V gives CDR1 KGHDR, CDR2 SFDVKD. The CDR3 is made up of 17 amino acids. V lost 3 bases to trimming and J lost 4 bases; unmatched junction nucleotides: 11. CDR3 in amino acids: CATSDPRGRDRVETQYF. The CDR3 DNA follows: TGTGCCACCAGTGATCCGAGGGGAAGGGACAGGGTAGAGACCCAGTACTTC.

The CDR3 loop reads CASSSRVAGNTGELFF. CDR3 in DNA: TGTGCCAGCAGCTCCCGGGTAGCGGGGAATACCGGGGAGCTGTTTTTT. The chain links TRBV5-6 to TRBJ2-2, with 8 positions matching TRBD2. J gave up 5 bases and V 3 bases, and 9 bases lay outside the gene matches. Germline loops: CDR1 SGHDT, CDR2 YYEEEE. This CDR3 contains 16 residues.

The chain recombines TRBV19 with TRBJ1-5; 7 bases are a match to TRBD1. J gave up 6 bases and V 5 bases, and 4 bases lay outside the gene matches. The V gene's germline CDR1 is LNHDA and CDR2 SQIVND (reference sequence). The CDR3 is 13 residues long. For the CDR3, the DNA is TGTGCCAGTAGTTGGGACAGCGGTCAGCCCCAGCATTTT. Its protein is CASSWDSGQPQHF.

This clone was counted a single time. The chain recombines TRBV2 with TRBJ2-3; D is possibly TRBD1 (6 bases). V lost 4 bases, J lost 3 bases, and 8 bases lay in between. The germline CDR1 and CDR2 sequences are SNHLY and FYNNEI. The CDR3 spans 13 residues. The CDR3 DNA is TGTGCCAGCAGTGTACAGGGAACAGATACGCAGTATTTT. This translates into CASSVQGTDTQYF.

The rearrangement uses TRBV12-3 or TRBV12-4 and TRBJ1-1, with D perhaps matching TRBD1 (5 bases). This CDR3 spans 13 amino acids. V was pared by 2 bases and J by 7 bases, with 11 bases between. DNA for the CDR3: TGTGCCAGCAGTTTATGGGACGAGCTTGAAGCTTTCTTT. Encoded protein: CASSLWDELEAFF.

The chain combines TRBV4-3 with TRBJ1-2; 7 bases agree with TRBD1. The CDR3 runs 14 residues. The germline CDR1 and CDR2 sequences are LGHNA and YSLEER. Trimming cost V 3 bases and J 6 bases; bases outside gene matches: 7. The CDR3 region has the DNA TGCGCCAGCAGCCAGCTAAGGGGGCGGGATGGCTACACCTTC. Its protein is CASSQLRGRDGYTF.

The CDR3 spells CASSPLYNTEAFF. For the CDR3, the DNA is TGTGCCAGCAGTCCACTTTATAACACTGAAGCTTTCTTT. V gene TRBV28 combines with J gene TRBJ1-1; D gene uncertain. The V end lost 5 bases, the J end lost 2 bases, and 9 bases lay between the germline ends. CDR3 length: 13 residues. Germline V gene sequence: CDR1 MDHEN, CDR2 SYDVKM.